This T cell receptor (beta chain) was sequenced for a study of regulatory T cells in long-lasting Graves disease. Study in general: In persistent Graves' disease, antithyroid drugs had been taken for over 5 years and TSH receptor antibodies stayed positive.

Specified time point: persistent/refractory GD, antithyroid drugs over 5 years with positive TRAb. The authors made the TCR library using RNA they extracted from PBMCs. Germline CDR1 LNHDA, CDR2 SQIVND (reference sequence). This CDR3 region has 13 residues. Between the trimmed V and J ends, which lost 3 bases and 6 bases, there was a span of 8 bases. Building of the TCR beta libraries involved iRepertoire HTBI primers and Arm-PCR of CDR3 regions. Using its own MiXCR run on the multiplex PCR reads, TCRdb lists one record per CDR3 protein. The profile covers 430,000 or so distinct CDR3 sequences, with approximately 22% appearing a single time and roughly an eighth taken by the ten largest.

This chain uses TRBV19 with TRBJ2-2; no firm D call. The sequencing used peripheral blood mononuclear cells (PBMCs), collected when the disease was refractory, from a patient treated with antithyroid drugs. The receptor was derived from a female donor with Graves disease. As DNA, the CDR3 is TGTGCCAGTAGTATCTATGTCTCCGGGGAGCTGTTTTTT. This translates into CASSIYVSGELFF.